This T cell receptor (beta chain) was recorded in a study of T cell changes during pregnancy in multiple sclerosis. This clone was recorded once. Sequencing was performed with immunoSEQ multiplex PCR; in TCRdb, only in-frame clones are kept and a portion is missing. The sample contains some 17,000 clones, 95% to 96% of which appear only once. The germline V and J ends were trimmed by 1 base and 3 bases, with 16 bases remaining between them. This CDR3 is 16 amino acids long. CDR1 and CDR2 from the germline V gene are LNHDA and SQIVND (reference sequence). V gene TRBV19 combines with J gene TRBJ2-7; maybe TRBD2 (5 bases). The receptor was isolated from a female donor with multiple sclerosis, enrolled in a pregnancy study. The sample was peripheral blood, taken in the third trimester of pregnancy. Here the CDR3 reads CASSIGPGFSIYEQYF. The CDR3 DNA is TGTGCCAGTAGTATAGGGCCGGGATTTTCGATCTACGAGCAGTACTTC.